This T cell receptor (beta chain) was captured in a study of T cells in Graves' hyperthyroidism and ophthalmopathy. At the level of the study: The initial diagnosis was the point when peripheral blood was collected, ahead of any treatment. The study's findings and limits: Most thyroid clonotypes expanded above 0.001 were also detected in blood.

Regions amplified from RNA transcripts were the TCR beta CDR3 regions. Initially, a first-round RT-PCR of the TCR CDR3 employed the HTBI primer set. One entry per CDR3 protein results from TCRdb running MiXCR on the multiplex PCR reads. This sample has about 520,000 distinct CDR3 sequences, with less than 25% found just once. The V and J ends lost 6 bases and 4 bases, in that order; junction bases with no gene match: 8. The germline CDR1 and CDR2 sequences are MGHDK and SYGVNS. The CDR3 contains 15 residues. In this sample, this clonotype turned up many times. Its antigen is not identified. The chain links TRBV25-1 to TRBJ1-5, with TRBD1 matching 8 bases. This TCR came from a woman aged 25 to 39 with Graves' ophthalmopathy. Source material: blood. Here the CDR3 reads CASRSTGEENQPQHF. The CDR3 DNA reads as TGTGCCAGCAGGTCGACAGGGGAGGAAAATCAGCCCCAGCATTTT. Variable domain in full (rest from reference TRBV25-1 and TRBJ1-5): EADIYQTPRYLVIGTGKKITLECSQTMGHDKMYWYQQDPGMELHLIHYSYGVNSTEKGDLSSESTVSRIRTEHFPLTLESARPSHTSQYLCASRSTGEENQPQHFGDGTRLSIL.